A selection of T cell receptor beta chains follows, all from one sample in a study of blood T cell repertoires in COVID-19. Clones were sequenced by immunoSEQ multiplex PCR, and TCRdb holds only the in-frame ones, with some missing. The data contain around 30,000 clones, around four fifths of them singletons. Sequencing used peripheral blood. Receptor source: a woman between 65 and 79 years old with active or convalescent COVID-19. The CDR3 runs from the conserved cysteine through the conserved F or W. A D gene is named only where the DNA matches it firmly. Some rows have no size entry. The others give once, few or many, or a class for an expanded clone.

d_gene	v_gene	j_gene	abundance	len	CDR3nt	CDR3aa
TRBD1	TRBV29-1	TRBJ1-2	NA	16	TGCAGCGTAGATCCGGGACAGGGCTTTTCTAACTATGGCTACACCTTC	CSVDPGQGFSNYGYTF
TRBD1	TRBV23-1	TRBJ2-7	NA	15	TGCGCCCTGACAGGGGTGAGGGTAAGGACCTACGAGCAGTACTTC	CALTGVRVRTYEQYF
NA	TRBV30	TRBJ1-4	NA	14	TGTGCCTGGGGAGATGGGGGGGTTAATGAAAAACTGTTTTTT	CAWGDGGVNEKLFF
NA	TRBV10-3	TRBJ1-2	once	13	TGTGCCATCAGTGCGGGGAGAGCCTATGGCTACACCTTC	CAISAGRAYGYTF
NA	TRBV10-3	TRBJ1-2	once	14	TGTGCCATAAATGACGGATTAAAGAGGTATGGCTACACCTTC	CAINDGLKRYGYTF
TRBD1	TRBV4-1	TRBJ1-1	NA	14	TGCGCCAGCAGCCAGGTACAGGGGACCACTGAAGCTTTCTTT	CASSQVQGTTEAFF
NA	TRBV5-5	TRBJ2-3	NA	14	TGTGCCAGCAGCTTGGGTTGGCGGGAAACGACGCAGTATTTT	CASSLGWRETTQYF
NA	TRBV6-6	TRBJ1-1	NA	13	TGTGCCAGCAGTTACTCAGGCAGGGCTGAAGCTTTCTTT	CASSYSGRAEAFF
TRBD2	TRBV4-3	TRBJ2-3	NA	15	TGCGCCAGCAGCCTCCTAGCGGGGGGGACAGATACGCAGTATTTT	CASSLLAGGTDTQYF
NA	TRBV4-3	TRBJ1-4	NA	16	TGCGCCAGCAGCCAAGATGCGGGGACAACTAATGAAAAACTGTTTTTT	CASSQDAGTTNEKLFF
TRBD2	TRBV5-1	TRBJ2-5	NA	17	TGCGCCAGCAGCTTGGCCCCGGGACTAGCGGGGGTTAAGACCCAGTACTTC	CASSLAPGLAGVKTQYF
TRBD1	TRBV10-3	TRBJ1-5	NA	13	TGTGCCACCTGGACAGGGTCGTCCCAGCCCCAGCATTTT	CATWTGSSQPQHF
NA	TRBV2	TRBJ2-1	NA	15	TGTGCCAGCACTCCCCGAGGGACACCCTGGGAGGAGCAGTTCTTC	CASTPRGTPWEEQFF
TRBD2	TRBV27	TRBJ2-3	once	16	TGTGCCAGCAGTTTCTCTAGCGGGGGAGCTACAGATACGCAGTATTTT	CASSFSSGGATDTQYF
TRBD1	TRBV19	TRBJ1-1	few	14	TGTGCCAGTAGTATCCAGGGGGCAGACACTGAAGCTTTCTTT	CASSIQGADTEAFF
TRBD2	TRBV4-1	TRBJ2-2	NA	17	TGCGCCAGCAGCCAACCCGGGACTAGCGGGGGTACCGGGGAGCTGTTTTTT	CASSQPGTSGGTGELFF
TRBD2	TRBV6-1	TRBJ2-1	NA	14	TGTGCCAGCAGTGAAGTTGTAGCGGGGGGGATGGTGTTCTTC	CASSEVVAGGMVFF
TRBD2	TRBV4-3	TRBJ2-3	NA	17	TGCGCCAGCAGCCAAGAGCCCCCTCGGGGGGACCCAGATACGCAGTATTTT	CASSQEPPRGDPDTQYF
TRBD2	TRBV11-1	TRBJ2-5	NA	16	TGTGCCAGCAGCTTATGGCGGGGGGGCACACAAGAGACCCAGTACTTC	CASSLWRGGTQETQYF
TRBD1	TRBV6-1	TRBJ2-6	few	18	TGTGCCAGCAGTGCTTTGGGACAGGCATACTCTGGGGCCAACGTCCTGACTTTC	CASSALGQAYSGANVLTF
NA	TRBV9	TRBJ2-1	NA	15	TGTGCCAGCAGCCGAGAAGCTACCCTCTACAATGAGCAGTTCTTC	CASSREATLYNEQFF
TRBD1	TRBV27	TRBJ2-7	few	14	TGTGCCAGCAGTTTCGGGGACAGCTCCTACGAGCAGTACTTC	CASSFGDSSYEQYF
TRBD2	TRBV5-4	TRBJ2-7	once	16	TGTGCCAGCAGCTCGGGCGGCGCTAGCGGCTCCTACGAGCAGTACTTC	CASSSGGASGSYEQYF
NA	TRBV7-2	TRBJ2-2	NA	13	TGTGCCAGCAGTTATGACAGGAAACGAGAGCTGTTTTTT	CASSYDRKRELFF
TRBD2	TRBV15	TRBJ2-7	NA	16	TGTGCCACCAGCAGAGATTCACTAGCGGGAGTCTACGAGCAGTACTTC	CATSRDSLAGVYEQYF
NA	TRBV29-1	TRBJ2-7	NA	13	TGCAGCGTTGTACGGGGATTGGCGGACGAGCAGTACTTC	CSVVRGLADEQYF
NA	TRBV19	TRBJ1-5	NA	15	TGTGCCAGTAGCCAAGACAGGATAAGCAATCAGCCCCAGCATTTT	CASSQDRISNQPQHF
TRBD1	TRBV30	TRBJ1-6	NA	16	TGTGCCTGGAGCGAAACGGGACAGGGTTTTCGTTCACCCCTCCACTTT	CAWSETGQGFRSPLHF
TRBD1	TRBV10-3	TRBJ1-1	NA	13	TGTGCCTCACAGGGGGCCGGGGACACTGAAGCTTTCTTT	CASQGAGDTEAFF
TRBD1	TRBV9	TRBJ2-1	NA	15	TGTGCCAGCAGCCCAGGAGGGACAGGTTACAATGAGCAGTTCTTC	CASSPGGTGYNEQFF
NA	TRBV5-4	TRBJ2-1	NA	14	TGTGCCAGCAGCTTGGAAGGACGCGGGATTGAGCAGTTCTTC	CASSLEGRGIEQFF
NA	TRBV7-8	TRBJ2-5	NA	16	TGTGCCAGCAGCCGAGGGGCCTCCATCATGATAGAGACCCAGTACTTC	CASSRGASIMIETQYF
TRBD1	TRBV6-5	TRBJ2-5	NA	13	TGTGCCAGCGGGGCAGGGGGTAGAGAGACCCAGTACTTC	CASGAGGRETQYF
TRBD1	TRBV2	TRBJ1-2	medium-sized	13	TGTGCCAGCACCTCAACAGGGGTGAGGGGCTACACCTTC	CASTSTGVRGYTF
NA	TRBV6-5	TRBJ2-3	NA	13	TGTGCCAGCAGTTACGCGAAAGTAGATACGCAGTATTTT	CASSYAKVDTQYF
NA	TRBV4-1	TRBJ1-6	NA	16	TGCGCCAGCAGCCCTTCTGAGGGTTTTTGGAATTCACCCCTCCACTTT	CASSPSEGFWNSPLHF
TRBD1	TRBV7-2	TRBJ1-6	NA	15	TGTGCCAGCAGCTTAGAGGGACAGGGTGGTTCACCCCTCCACTTT	CASSLEGQGGSPLHF
NA	TRBV5-8	TRBJ1-1	NA	15	TGTGCCAGCACGGCAATCTCGGCAGGGTTGACTGAAGCTTTCTTT	CASTAISAGLTEAFF
NA	TRBV19	TRBJ2-1	NA	14	TGTGCCAGTAAGCAGGGCAGGGATAGCAATGAGCAGTTCTTC	CASKQGRDSNEQFF
TRBD1	TRBV6-6	TRBJ2-6	once	18	TGTGCCAGCAGTCCTAGGACAGGGGGCAACTCTGGGGCCAACGTCCTGACTTTC	CASSPRTGGNSGANVLTF
TRBD2	TRBV12-5	TRBJ2-7	NA	14	TGTGCTAGTGGCTCCGGACTAGCGGGAGGAAGGCAGTACTTC	CASGSGLAGGRQYF
NA	TRBV5-5	TRBJ1-3	few	14	TGTGCCAGCAGCCCCTGGACTGGTGGAAACACCATATATTTT	CASSPWTGGNTIYF
NA	TRBV7-2	TRBJ1-1	NA	15	TGTGCCAGCAGCTTAGTTGGGGGCTTAAACACTGAAGCTTTCTTT	CASSLVGGLNTEAFF
TRBD1	TRBV10-3	TRBJ1-1	few	17	TGTGCCATCAGTCTGACAGGGGGCGCGAGGATCAACACTGAAGCTTTCTTT	CAISLTGGARINTEAFF
NA	TRBV6-5	TRBJ2-2	NA	11	TGTGCCAGCTACAGGGCCGGGGAGCTGTTTTTT	CASYRAGELFF
NA	TRBV7-9	TRBJ2-7	few	13	TGTGCCAGCAGCTCAGCCAGCTCCTACGAGCAGTACTTC	CASSSASSYEQYF